These T cell receptor beta chains were read from a single sample in a study of T-cell memory formation after mild COVID-19. TCRdb analysed the 5' RACE reads with MiXCR anew, one entry per CDR3 protein. The sample has a few hundred thousand distinct CDR3 sequences, approximately 15% seen once. Sequencing was done on a sample of PBMCs or a T cell subset sorted from them (not recorded which). The receptors derive from a man aged 18 to 29 who had mild COVID-19 (a few samples of this study predate the infection). Cell type and time point are not known. CDR3s leave out the opening cysteine and the closing phenylalanine or tryptophan. A row's size may be missing; if present it is once, few, many or a size class.

v_call clone_size cdr3_aa
TRBV3-1 - ASSRTGDGDGYT
TRBV7-8 few ASSFLGDFNEQF
TRBV4-2 - ASSQEGGYTEAF
TRBV10-3 - AIRADRDDLSGNTIY
TRBV7-9 few ASSSPDRSGNTIY
TRBV4-3 few ASSQSTGDTQY
TRBV28 - ASRDGTGRAF
TRBV6-4 few ASSDSPGQGADGYT
TRBV29-1 - SVLLAGGMVLDTQY
TRBV20-1 - SARDLAAETQY
TRBV21-1 - ASSKGTRTAKNTEAF
TRBV3-1 - ASSYQAGSWGGELF
TRBV7-3 few ASRLAGGGTDTQY
TRBV5-1 many ASSEGQGSGYT
TRBV12-3/TRBV12-4 few ASSRGTATGELF
TRBV15 few ATIDRLNTEAF
TRBV28 - ASSSLSSRRDRDRSGNQPQH
TRBV3-1 - ASSRTAGGSTDTQY
TRBV10-3 - AIRPGLQSYEQY
TRBV7-2 - ASSLKSPEAF
TRBV4-3 - ASSRGTGEGYT
TRBV11-2 - ASSFSGLAAETQY
TRBV4-1 few ASSHSYGTGTYEQY
TRBV29-1 - SVDFQRTDTQY
TRBV5-1 few ASSLGGTPENIQY
TRBV7-2 - ASSSVGASEAF
TRBV6-2/TRBV6-3 few ASSYGRGNTEAF
TRBV5-1 few ASSLGSVEGYT
TRBV20-1 - SAIQTSGTDTQY
TRBV19 once ASKDVASGTQFLH
TRBV4-2 many ASSPGTELYEQY
TRBV20-1 few SARDGRGEANYGYT
TRBV7-9 few ASSSYDWPDTQY
TRBV6-5 - ASNRGPGRGNTIY
TRBV20-1 - SARAPSREQY
TRBV7-6 - ASSLALPRAPNEQF
TRBV6-4 - ASSAWGSTDTQY
TRBV11-2 - ASTRGLDFSGELF
TRBV7-9 few ASVRDFLHTDTQY
TRBV19 few ASRAGITEAF
TRBV11-3 - ASSLSDGGKAF
TRBV4-1 many ASRTLNTGELF